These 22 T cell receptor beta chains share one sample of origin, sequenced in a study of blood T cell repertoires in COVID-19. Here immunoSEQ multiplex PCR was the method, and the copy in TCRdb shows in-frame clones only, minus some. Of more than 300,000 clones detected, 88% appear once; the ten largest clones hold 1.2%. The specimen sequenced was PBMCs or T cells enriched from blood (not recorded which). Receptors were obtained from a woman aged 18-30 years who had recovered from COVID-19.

The CDR3 reads CASSLMGQGYTF. CDR3 sequence (DNA): TGTGCCAGCAGCTTGATGGGGCAGGGCTACACCTTC. The genes are TRBV5-6 and TRBJ1-2, with D possibly TRBD1 on 5 matching bases. Germline V CDR1 and CDR2: SGHDT, YYEEEE. V was cut by 1 base and J by 8 bases, with 9 bases left in between. The CDR3 sequence is 12 residues long.

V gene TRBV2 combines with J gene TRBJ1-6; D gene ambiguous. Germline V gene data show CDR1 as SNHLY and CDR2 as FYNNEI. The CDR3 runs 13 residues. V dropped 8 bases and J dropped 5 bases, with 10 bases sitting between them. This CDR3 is CASGPQHNSPLHF. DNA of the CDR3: TGTGCCAGCGGGCCTCAACATAATTCACCCCTCCACTTT.

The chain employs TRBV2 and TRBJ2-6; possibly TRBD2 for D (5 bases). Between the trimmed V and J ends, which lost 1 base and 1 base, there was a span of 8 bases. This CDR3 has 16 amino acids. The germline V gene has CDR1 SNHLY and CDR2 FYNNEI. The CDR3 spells CASSEGTGSGANVLTF. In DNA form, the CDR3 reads TGTGCCAGCAGTGAAGGCACGGGATCTGGGGCCAACGTCCTGACTTTC.

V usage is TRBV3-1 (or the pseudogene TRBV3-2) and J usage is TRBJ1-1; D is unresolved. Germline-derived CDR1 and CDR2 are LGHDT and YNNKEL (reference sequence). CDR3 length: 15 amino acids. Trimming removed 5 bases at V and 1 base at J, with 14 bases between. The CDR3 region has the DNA TGTGCCAGCAGCGTCCGAGGAGGCCCGAACACTGAAGCTTTCTTT. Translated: CASSVRGGPNTEAFF.

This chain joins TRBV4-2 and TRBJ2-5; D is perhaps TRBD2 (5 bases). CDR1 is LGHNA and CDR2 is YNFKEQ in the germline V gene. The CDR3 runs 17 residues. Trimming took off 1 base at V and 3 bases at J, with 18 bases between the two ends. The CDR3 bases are TGTGCCAGCAGCCAAGGTCTCGGAACGGTGGAGGAAGAGACCCAGTACTTC. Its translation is CASSQGLGTVEEETQYF.

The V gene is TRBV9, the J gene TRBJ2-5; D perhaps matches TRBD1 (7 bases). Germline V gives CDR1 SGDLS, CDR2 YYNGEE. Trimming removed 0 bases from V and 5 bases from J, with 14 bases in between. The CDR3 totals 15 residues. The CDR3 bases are TGTGCCAGCAGCGTAGGAGGGGGGACAGAGGAGACCCAGTACTTC. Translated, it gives CASSVGGGTEETQYF. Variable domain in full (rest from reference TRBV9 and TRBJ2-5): DSGVTQTPKHLITATGQRVTLRCSPRSGDLSVYWYQQSLDQGLQFLIQYYNGEERAKGNILERFSAQQFPDLHSELNLSSLELGDSALYFCASSVGGGTEETQYFGPGTRLLVL.

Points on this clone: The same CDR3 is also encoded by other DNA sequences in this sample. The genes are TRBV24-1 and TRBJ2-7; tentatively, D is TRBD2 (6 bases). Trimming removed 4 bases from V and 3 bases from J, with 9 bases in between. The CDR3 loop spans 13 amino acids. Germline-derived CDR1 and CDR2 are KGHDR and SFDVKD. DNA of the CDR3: TGTGCCACCAGTGACGGGGGTGGCTACGAGCAGTACTTC. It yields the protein CATSDGGGYEQYF.

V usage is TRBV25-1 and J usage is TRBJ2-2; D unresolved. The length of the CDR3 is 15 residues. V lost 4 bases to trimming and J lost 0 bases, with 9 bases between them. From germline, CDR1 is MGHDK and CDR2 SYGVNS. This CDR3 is CASSGPVANTGELFF. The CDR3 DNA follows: TGTGCCAGCAGTGGGCCAGTCGCGAACACCGGGGAGCTGTTTTTT.

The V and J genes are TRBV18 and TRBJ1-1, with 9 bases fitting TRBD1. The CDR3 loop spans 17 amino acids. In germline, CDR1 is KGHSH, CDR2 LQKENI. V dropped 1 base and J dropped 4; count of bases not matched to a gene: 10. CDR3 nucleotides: TGTGCCAGCTCACCACGGGTTCCGGGACAGGGAGGCACTGAAGCTTTCTTT. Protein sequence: CASSPRVPGQGGTEAFF.

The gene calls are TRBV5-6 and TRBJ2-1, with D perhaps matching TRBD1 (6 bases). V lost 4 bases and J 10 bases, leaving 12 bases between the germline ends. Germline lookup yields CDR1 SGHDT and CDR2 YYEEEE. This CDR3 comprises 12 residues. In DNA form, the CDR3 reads TGTGCCAGCAGCCTCGACAGGAAAGAGCAGTTCTTC. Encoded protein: CASSLDRKEQFF.

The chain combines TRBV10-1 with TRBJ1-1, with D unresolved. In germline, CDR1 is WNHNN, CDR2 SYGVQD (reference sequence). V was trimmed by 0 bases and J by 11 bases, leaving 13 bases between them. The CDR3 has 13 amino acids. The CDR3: CASSESGGLPAFF. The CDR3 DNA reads TGCGCCAGCAGTGAGTCGGGAGGGTTGCCGGCTTTCTTT.

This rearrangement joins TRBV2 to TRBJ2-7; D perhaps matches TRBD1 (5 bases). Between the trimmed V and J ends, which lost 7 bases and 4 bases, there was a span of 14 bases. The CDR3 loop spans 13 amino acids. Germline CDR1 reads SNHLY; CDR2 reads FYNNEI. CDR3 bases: TGTGCCAGCACGCAGGGCGTAAGGTACGAGCAGTACTTC. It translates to CASTQGVRYEQYF. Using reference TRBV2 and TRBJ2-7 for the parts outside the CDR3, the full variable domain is EPEVTQTPSHQVTQMGQEVILRCVPISNHLYFYWYRQILGQKVEFLVSFYNNEISEKSEIFDDQFSVERPDGSNFTLKIRSTKLEDSAMYFCASTQGVRYEQYFGPGTRLTVT.

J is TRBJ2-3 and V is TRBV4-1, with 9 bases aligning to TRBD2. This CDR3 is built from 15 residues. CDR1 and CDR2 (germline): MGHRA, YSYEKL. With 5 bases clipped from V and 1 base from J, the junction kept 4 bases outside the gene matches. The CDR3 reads CASSSRGGGTDTQYF. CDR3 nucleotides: TGCGCCAGCAGCTCCCGCGGGGGGGGCACAGATACGCAGTATTTT.

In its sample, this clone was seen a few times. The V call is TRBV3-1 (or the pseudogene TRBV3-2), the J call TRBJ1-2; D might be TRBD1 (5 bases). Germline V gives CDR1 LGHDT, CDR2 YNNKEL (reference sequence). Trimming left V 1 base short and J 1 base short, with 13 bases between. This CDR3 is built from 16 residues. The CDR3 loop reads CASSQVGRGFNYGYTF. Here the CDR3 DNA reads TGTGCCAGCAGCCAAGTGGGTCGGGGGTTTAACTATGGCTACACCTTC.

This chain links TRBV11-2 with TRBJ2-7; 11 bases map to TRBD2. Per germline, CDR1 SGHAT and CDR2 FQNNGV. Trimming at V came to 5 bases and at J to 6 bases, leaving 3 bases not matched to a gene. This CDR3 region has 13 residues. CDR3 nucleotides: TGTGCCAGCAGCCCGGGGACTAGCGGCGAGCAGTACTTC. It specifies CASSPGTSGEQYF.

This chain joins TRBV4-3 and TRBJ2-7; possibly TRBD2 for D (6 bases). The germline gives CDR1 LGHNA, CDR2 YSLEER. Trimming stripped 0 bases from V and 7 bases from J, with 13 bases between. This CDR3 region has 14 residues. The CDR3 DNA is TGCGCCAGCAGCCAAGATACTAGCCTTAGGGAGCAGTACTTC. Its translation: CASSQDTSLREQYF.

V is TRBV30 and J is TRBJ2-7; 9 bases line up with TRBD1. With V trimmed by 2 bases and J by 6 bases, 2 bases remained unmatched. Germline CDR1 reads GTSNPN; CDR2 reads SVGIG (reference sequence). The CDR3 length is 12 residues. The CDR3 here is CAWSYRGREQYF. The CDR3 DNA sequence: TGTGCCTGGAGTTACAGGGGGCGCGAGCAGTACTTC.

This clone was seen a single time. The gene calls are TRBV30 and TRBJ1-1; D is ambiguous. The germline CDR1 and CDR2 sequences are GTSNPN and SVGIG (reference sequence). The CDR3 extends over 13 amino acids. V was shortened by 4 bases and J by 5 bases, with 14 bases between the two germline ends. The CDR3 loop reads CAWNEGSWTEAFF. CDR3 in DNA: TGTGCCTGGAACGAGGGCTCGTGGACTGAAGCTTTCTTT.

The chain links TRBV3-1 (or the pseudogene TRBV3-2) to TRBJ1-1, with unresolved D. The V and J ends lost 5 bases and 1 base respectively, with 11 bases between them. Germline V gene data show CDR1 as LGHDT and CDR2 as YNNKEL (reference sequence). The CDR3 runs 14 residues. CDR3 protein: CASSSDTRNTEAFF. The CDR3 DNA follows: TGTGCCAGCAGCTCCGACACGAGGAACACTGAAGCTTTCTTT.

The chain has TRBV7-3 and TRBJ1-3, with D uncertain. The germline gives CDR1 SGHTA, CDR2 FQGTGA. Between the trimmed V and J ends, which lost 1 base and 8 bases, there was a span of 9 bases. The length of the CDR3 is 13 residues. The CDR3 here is CASSLMIGDTIYF. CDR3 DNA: TGTGCCAGCAGCTTAATGATCGGGGACACCATATATTTT.

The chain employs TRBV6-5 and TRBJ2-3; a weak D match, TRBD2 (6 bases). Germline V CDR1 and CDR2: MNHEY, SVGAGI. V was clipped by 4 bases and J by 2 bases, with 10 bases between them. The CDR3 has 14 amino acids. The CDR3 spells CASSSGGYTDTQYF. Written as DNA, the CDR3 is TGTGCCAGCAGTTCTGGGGGGTACACAGATACGCAGTATTTT.

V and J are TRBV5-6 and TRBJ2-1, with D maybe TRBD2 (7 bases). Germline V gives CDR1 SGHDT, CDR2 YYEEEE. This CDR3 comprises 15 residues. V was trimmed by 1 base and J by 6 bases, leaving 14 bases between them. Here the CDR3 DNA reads TGTGCCAGCAGCTTGAACGGGGGGCCTCTCAATGAGCAGTTCTTC. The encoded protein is CASSLNGGPLNEQFF.